A single sample is the source of the 28 T cell receptor beta chains below, sequenced in a study of blood T cell repertoires in COVID-19. The repertoire was sequenced with immunoSEQ multiplex PCR; TCRdb's copy has only in-frame clones and lacks some. The sample holds 200,000 or so clones, 70% to 90% seen once. Sequenced sample: peripheral blood. The receptors were sampled from a man in his forties or fifties who had recovered from COVID-19.

A single count supports this clone. The rearrangement uses TRBV11-2 and TRBJ2-5; D is possibly TRBD2 (6 bases). Trimming stripped 1 base from V and 5 bases from J, with 14 bases between. CDR3 length: 15 amino acids. Germline lookup yields CDR1 SGHAT and CDR2 FQNNGV. In nucleotides, the CDR3 is TGTGCCAGCAGCTTAGTACGGGACTCGTGGGAGACCCAGTACTTC. Amino acids: CASSLVRDSWETQYF.

This clone was picked up one time. This specimen includes other DNA sequences encoding the same CDR3. The rearrangement joins TRBV11-2 to TRBJ1-2; D is possibly TRBD1 (6 bases). Trimming cost V 1 base and J 8 bases, with 11 bases left between them. This CDR3 is built from 13 residues. Germline V gene lookup returns CDR1 SGHAT and CDR2 FQNNGV. CDR3 protein: CASSLGTGSGYTF. CDR3 sequence (DNA): TGTGCCAGCAGCTTAGGTACAGGGAGCGGCTACACCTTC.

The rearrangement links TRBV6-1 to TRBJ2-7; 8 bases align to TRBD1. Germline CDR1 MNHNS, CDR2 SASEGT. The CDR3 totals 14 residues. The trim removed 3 bases at V and 2 bases at J, leaving 3 bases unmatched. CDR3 residues: CASSDLGQAYEQYF. Here the CDR3 DNA reads TGTGCCAGCAGTGATTTGGGACAGGCCTACGAGCAGTACTTC.

J is TRBJ2-7 and V is TRBV28; tentatively, D is TRBD2 (5 bases). The CDR3 consists of 15 residues. V was trimmed by 7 bases and J by 3 bases, leaving 19 bases between them. CDR1 MDHEN and CDR2 SYDVKM come from the germline V gene. This chain's CDR3 is CASNRRSRLGYEQYF. CDR3 nucleotide sequence: TGTGCCAGCAACCGGAGGAGCCGCCTGGGCTACGAGCAGTACTTC.

This chain links TRBV19 with TRBJ2-2, with 8 bases matching TRBD1. This CDR3 comprises 15 residues. The germline CDR1 and CDR2 sequences are LNHDA and SQIVND (reference sequence). Trimming took 7 bases from V and 5 from J; bases not matched to a gene: 9. CDR3 region: CASTPTGALTGELFF. The CDR3 nucleotides read TGTGCCAGTACCCCGACAGGGGCCTTAACCGGGGAGCTGTTTTTT. Using reference TRBV19 and TRBJ2-2 for the parts outside the CDR3, the full variable domain is DGGITQSPKYLFRKEGQNVTLSCEQNLNHDAMYWYRQDPGQGLRLIYYSQIVNDFQKGDIAEGYSVSREKKESFPLTVTSAQKNPTAFYLCASTPTGALTGELFFGEGSRLTVL.

The chain couples TRBV7-9 to TRBJ1-2; 10 bases map to TRBD1. The germline V gene encodes CDR1 SEHNR and CDR2 FQNEAQ (reference sequence). V gave up 5 bases and J gave up 4 bases; unmatched junction bases: 7. The length of the CDR3 is 15 residues. The CDR3 bases are TGTGCCAGCAGCCCTGGGACAGGGGTTTTCTATGGCTACACCTTC. Its translation: CASSPGTGVFYGYTF.

This chain connects TRBV5-1 to TRBJ2-7; 7 bases match TRBD1. V was clipped by 5 bases and J by 7 bases; unmatched bases: 9. From germline, CDR1 is SGHRS and CDR2 YFSETQ. CDR3 length: 13 residues. The CDR3 reads CASSLEGAREQYF. In nucleotides, the CDR3 is TGCGCCAGCAGTTTAGAGGGGGCGCGTGAGCAGTACTTC. Together with reference TRBV5-1 and TRBJ2-7, the CDR3 gives the full variable domain: KAGVTQTPRYLIKTRGQQVTLSCSPISGHRSVSWYQQTPGQGLQFLFEYFSETQRNKGNFPGRFSGRQFSNSRSEMNVSTLELGDSALYLCASSLEGAREQYFGPGTRLTVT.

The chain recombines TRBV11-2 with TRBJ2-5; possible D gene TRBD2, 6 bases. This CDR3 has 15 residues. Trimming took off 1 base at V and 4 bases at J, with 13 bases between the two ends. The germline V gene has CDR1 SGHAT and CDR2 FQNNGV. The DNA for the CDR3 is TGTGCCAGCAGCTTAGGACTAGATCATCGAGAGACCCAGTACTTC. As protein: CASSLGLDHRETQYF. Full variable domain (rest looked up from reference TRBV11-2 and TRBJ2-5): EAGVAQSPRYKIIEKRQSVAFWCNPISGHATLYWYQQILGQGPKLLIQFQNNGVVDDSQLPKDRFSAERLKGVDSTLKIQPAKLEDSAVYLCASSLGLDHRETQYFGPGTRLLVL.

This rearrangement joins TRBV7-7 to TRBJ2-5, with D maybe TRBD1 (6 bases). This CDR3 region has 14 residues. Germline loops: CDR1 SSHAT, CDR2 FNYEAQ (reference sequence). V lost 2 bases to trimming and J lost 5 bases, with 12 bases between them. CDR3: CASSLTGRVETQYF. In DNA, the CDR3 is TGTGCCAGCAGCTTAACAGGGCGTGTGGAGACCCAGTACTTC.

V and J are TRBV7-8 and TRBJ2-2, with TRBD1 identical over 8 bases. V was pared by 2 bases and J by 7 bases, with 12 bases of the junction left unmatched. Per the germline V gene, CDR1 is SGHVS and CDR2 is FQNEAQ. This CDR3 has 17 residues. The CDR3 DNA reads TGTGCCAGCAGCTTATCCCCAGAAAGGACAGGGAGCGGGGAGCTGTTTTTT. Protein product: CASSLSPERTGSGELFF.

The chain recombines TRBV28 with TRBJ2-4; 8 bases are shared with TRBD2. V was pared by 4 bases and J by 2 bases, with 7 bases of the junction left unmatched. CDR1 MDHEN and CDR2 SYDVKM come from the germline V gene. This CDR3 spans 16 amino acids. The CDR3 loop is CASSSLTSGSKNIQYF. The CDR3, as DNA: TGTGCCAGCAGTTCTCTCACTAGCGGCTCCAAAAACATTCAGTACTTC.

The chain carries TRBV6-6 and TRBJ2-5; possible D gene TRBD2, 6 bases. This CDR3 is 14 amino acids long. V was trimmed by 0 bases and J by 5 bases, leaving 10 bases between them. The V gene's germline CDR1 is MNHNY and CDR2 SVGAGI (reference sequence). CDR3: CASSYSGGGETQYF. CDR3 nucleotide sequence: TGTGCCAGCAGTTACTCGGGCGGAGGGGAGACCCAGTACTTC.

The chain joins TRBV19 to TRBJ1-3; D might be TRBD1 (6 bases). V was clipped by 7 bases and J by 5 bases, with 15 bases between them. The CDR3 is 14 amino acids. Germline V gene sequence: CDR1 LNHDA, CDR2 SQIVND (reference sequence). DNA for the CDR3: TGTGCCAGTACCTTACAGGGAGGGAGAAACACCATATATTTT. Translating it yields CASTLQGGRNTIYF. Full variable domain (outside the CDR3, taken from reference TRBV19 and TRBJ1-3): DGGITQSPKYLFRKEGQNVTLSCEQNLNHDAMYWYRQDPGQGLRLIYYSQIVNDFQKGDIAEGYSVSREKKESFPLTVTSAQKNPTAFYLCASTLQGGRNTIYFGEGSWLTVV.

The J gene is TRBJ2-5, the V gene TRBV3-1 (or the pseudogene TRBV3-2), with D perhaps matching TRBD1 (5 bases). The CDR3 is 16 amino acids. Germline V CDR1 and CDR2: LGHDT, YNNKEL (reference sequence). Trimming removed 2 bases at V and 5 bases at J, with 18 bases between. The CDR3 region is CASSQPPAQGWETQYF. The CDR3 region has the DNA TGTGCCAGCAGCCAACCGCCAGCCCAGGGTTGGGAGACCCAGTACTTC.

The chain is built from TRBV7-2 and TRBJ1-1, with TRBD1 identical over 8 bases. Germline CDR1 SGHTA, CDR2 FQGNSA. V lost 6 bases and J lost 6; bases outside the gene matches: 6. The CDR3 has 13 residues. The CDR3 DNA reads as TGTGCCAGCAGGGAGGACAGGGTGGCTGAAGCTTTCTTT. Translation gives CASREDRVAEAFF.

This clone turned up a few times. This chain uses TRBV28 with TRBJ2-7; 10 nucleotides align to TRBD1. Trimming at V came to 6 bases and at J to 4 bases, leaving 3 bases not matched to a gene. The CDR3 length is 13 residues. The germline gives CDR1 MDHEN, CDR2 SYDVKM. The CDR3 DNA sequence: TGTGCCAGCAGGGACAGGGGGATTTACGAGCAGTACTTC. Encoded protein: CASRDRGIYEQYF. Variable domain in full (rest from reference TRBV28 and TRBJ2-7): DVKVTQSSRYLVKRTGEKVFLECVQDMDHENMFWYRQDPGLGLRLIYFSYDVKMKEKGDIPEGYSVSREKKERFSLILESASTNQTSMYLCASRDRGIYEQYFGPGTRLTVT.

The sample holds many counts of this clone. The chain combines TRBV10-1 with TRBJ2-7, with 10 bases matching TRBD1. The CDR3 is 14 amino acids. Germline CDR1 and CDR2: WNHNN and SYGVQD (reference sequence). The J segment lost 4 bases and the V segment lost 7 bases, leaving 7 bases of the junction unmatched. CDR3 in DNA: TGCGCCAGCATTCCCGGGACAGGGGAGTACGAGCAGTACTTC. It codes for CASIPGTGEYEQYF.

CDR3 region: CATIEDRVNTEAFF. The CDR3 coding sequence is TGTGCCACGATTGAGGACAGAGTGAACACTGAAGCTTTCTTT. The gene calls are TRBV28 and TRBJ1-1; D possibly corresponds to TRBD1 (6 bases). Trimming took off 10 bases at V and 0 bases at J, with 15 bases between the two ends. The germline V gene encodes CDR1 MDHEN and CDR2 SYDVKM. The CDR3 extends over 14 amino acids.

This sequence joins TRBV10-2 and TRBJ2-7; 11 bases agree with TRBD2. This CDR3 has 15 amino acids. The germline CDR1 and CDR2 sequences are WSHSY and SAAADI. V lost 2 bases and J lost 3; bases outside the gene matches: 3. CDR3 bases: TGCGCCAGCAGTGAGGGTAGCGGGGGGGACTACGAGCAGTACTTC. Translation: CASSEGSGGDYEQYF.

The chain joins TRBV9 to TRBJ2-1; the D gene is possibly TRBD1 (5 bases). The CDR3 length is 15 residues. With 0 bases removed from V and 3 bases from J, the gap between germline ends came to 10 bases. CDR1 is SGDLS and CDR2 is YYNGEE in the germline V gene. The CDR3 spells CASSVGLDSYNEQFF. For the CDR3, the DNA is TGTGCCAGCAGCGTAGGGCTTGACAGCTACAATGAGCAGTTCTTC.

The chain uses TRBV30 and TRBJ1-3, with no clear D. V lost 4 bases to trimming and J lost 0 bases, with 13 bases between them. This CDR3 spans 15 amino acids. Germline CDR1 GTSNPN, CDR2 SVGIG (reference sequence). The CDR3 DNA is TGTGCCTGGACTCTCCAGGCCAACTCTGGAAACACCATATATTTT. Translating gives CAWTLQANSGNTIYF.

The chain is built from TRBV3-1 (or the pseudogene TRBV3-2) and TRBJ2-3, with TRBD2 matching over 12 bases. In germline, CDR1 is LGHDT, CDR2 YNNKEL (reference sequence). V dropped 2 bases and J dropped 2; count of bases not matched to a gene: 8. This CDR3 has 18 amino acids. For the CDR3, the DNA is TGTGCCAGCAGCCAATCCCCCCTAGCGGGAGGGCCCACAGATACGCAGTATTTT. It codes for CASSQSPLAGGPTDTQYF.

The rearrangement uses TRBV18 and TRBJ2-1, with TRBD2 matching over 8 bases. The CDR3 runs 18 residues. V was clipped by 2 bases and J by 3 bases; unmatched bases: 12. The V gene's germline CDR1 is KGHSH and CDR2 LQKENI. This CDR3 is CASSPRSPAGGRYNEQFF. In nucleotides, the CDR3 is TGTGCCAGCTCACCAAGGTCGCCGGCGGGAGGCCGCTACAATGAGCAGTTCTTC.

This clone was picked up a small number of times. The CDR3 is CASSIQANTGELFF. The CDR3 DNA follows: TGTGCCAGTAGTATACAGGCGAACACCGGGGAGCTGTTTTTT. The rearrangement links TRBV19 to TRBJ2-2; D is ambiguous. The CDR3 runs to 14 residues. Trimming took 2 bases from V and 0 from J, leaving 4 bases between them. Germline V gene data show CDR1 as LNHDA and CDR2 as SQIVND (reference sequence).

This chain joins TRBV5-1 and TRBJ2-1; 11 bases match TRBD2. From germline, CDR1 is SGHRS and CDR2 YFSETQ. Trimming cost V 5 bases and J 10 bases; bases outside gene matches: 8. The CDR3 contains 14 residues. CDR3 residues: CASRLAGARREQFF. CDR3 in DNA: TGCGCCAGCAGACTAGCGGGAGCTCGGCGGGAGCAGTTCTTC.

The V gene is TRBV27, the J gene TRBJ1-3; the D is unclear. Trimming pared 7 bases from V and 0 bases from J, leaving 7 bases between. The CDR3 runs 13 residues. CDR1 and CDR2 (germline): MNHEY, SMNVEV (reference sequence). The CDR3 nucleotides read TGTGCCAGCAAAGGACTCTCTGGAAACACCATATATTTT. Translated, it gives CASKGLSGNTIYF.

The chain is built from TRBV18 and TRBJ1-5; D unclear. The germline V and J ends were trimmed by 6 bases and 5 bases, with 8 bases remaining between them. The germline V gene has CDR1 KGHSH and CDR2 LQKENI. The CDR3 has 12 residues. CDR3 in DNA: TGTGCCAGCTCTCGCTACGATCAGCCCCAGCATTTT. Translating gives CASSRYDQPQHF.

The chain combines TRBV29-1 with TRBJ1-2; D is possibly TRBD1 (5 bases). The V end lost 7 bases, the J end lost 7 bases, and 7 bases lay between the germline ends. The CDR3 is 9 amino acids. Germline V gives CDR1 SQVTM, CDR2 ANQGSEA. CDR3 amino acids: CSAGGGYTF. CDR3 in DNA: TGCAGCGCCGGGGGTGGCTACACCTTC.